The 23 T cell receptor beta chains listed next were all sequenced from one sample in a study of T cell repertoires in cytomegalovirus infection. TCRdb fed the reads into MiXCR, producing one record per CDR3 protein. This sample has around 240,000 distinct CDR3 sequences; about 23% occur once, and the top ten carry 15% to 20%. Sequencing input: CD8+ T cells from PBMCs. These receptors were taken from a human donor in good health (CMV status not recorded). Some clones in this sample may be carry-over from other donors' samples.

This chain links TRBV2 with TRBJ2-2; D possibly matches TRBD1 or TRBD2 (6 bases each). The germline V and J ends were trimmed by 6 bases and 5 bases, with 19 bases remaining between them. This CDR3 contains 16 residues. Looked up from germline, CDR1 is SNHLY and CDR2 is FYNNEI. CDR3 in amino acids: CASRQPGRGGTGELFF. The CDR3 bases are TGTGCCAGCAGACAACCGGGCCGAGGGGGGACCGGGGAGCTGTTTTTT.

This chain connects TRBV19 to TRBJ1-2, with 8 nucleotides matching TRBD1. V shed 10 bases and J 2 bases; nucleotides not matched to a gene: 15. The germline V gene encodes CDR1 LNHDA and CDR2 SQIVND (reference sequence). There are 16 residues in the CDR3. Here the CDR3 reads CATLPAGQGFNYGYTF. CDR3 sequence (DNA): TGTGCCACCCTTCCCGCCGGACAGGGTTTCAACTATGGCTACACCTTC. Full variable domain (outside the CDR3, taken from reference TRBV19 and TRBJ1-2): DGGITQSPKYLFRKEGQNVTLSCEQNLNHDAMYWYRQDPGQGLRLIYYSQIVNDFQKGDIAEGYSVSREKKESFPLTVTSAQKNPTAFYLCATLPAGQGFNYGYTFGSGTRLTVV.

This clonotype was observed many times. The J gene is TRBJ2-7, the V gene TRBV7-3, with TRBD2 as a possible D gene (5 bases). Trimming left V 5 bases short and J 8 bases short, with 22 bases between. CDR1 and CDR2 (germline): SGHTA, FQGTGA. The CDR3 is 15 residues long. Here the CDR3 reads CASSPPEGVIIQQYF. The CDR3 DNA reads TGTGCCAGCAGCCCCCCAGAGGGTGTAATTATCCAGCAGTACTTC. Full variable domain (rest looked up from reference TRBV7-3 and TRBJ2-7): GAGVSQTPSNKVTEKGKYVELRCDPISGHTALYWYRQSLGQGPEFLIYFQGTGAADDSGLPNDRFFAVRPEGSVSTLKIQRTERGDSAVYLCASSPPEGVIIQQYFGPGTRLTVT.

V usage is TRBV4-1 and J usage is TRBJ1-1; D remains ambiguous. CDR1 and CDR2 from the germline V gene are MGHRA and YSYEKL. This CDR3 contains 14 residues. Trimming pared 0 bases from V and 7 bases from J, leaving 12 bases between. The CDR3 region is CASSQDPGIDEAFF. The CDR3 nucleotides are TGCGCCAGCAGCCAAGATCCGGGGATCGATGAAGCTTTCTTT.

The chain carries TRBV2 and TRBJ2-1; TRBD1 matches at 8 bases. The CDR3 extends over 12 amino acids. Germline trimming cut 6 bases from V and 6 bases from J; bases unmatched to any gene: 1. The germline CDR1 and CDR2 sequences are SNHLY and FYNNEI. Written as DNA, the CDR3 is TGTGCCAGCAGCGGACAGGGCAATGAGCAGTTCTTC. This translates into CASSGQGNEQFF.

The chain joins TRBV7-9 to TRBJ2-1; the D gene is possibly TRBD2 (6 bases). The ends were cut back, 6 bases at V and 8 bases at J, with 26 bases in the middle. The CDR3 has 17 residues. The V gene's germline CDR1 is SEHNR and CDR2 FQNEAQ (reference sequence). CDR3 loop: CASSPRGQGLHEDEQFF. The CDR3 nucleotides are TGTGCCAGCAGTCCAAGGGGCCAGGGACTCCATGAGGATGAGCAGTTCTTC.

V is TRBV29-1 and J is TRBJ1-2; weak D call: TRBD1 (5 bases). CDR1 and CDR2 (germline): SQVTM, ANQGSEA. The CDR3 runs 11 residues. With 4 bases removed from V and 7 bases from J, the gap between germline ends came to 10 bases. The CDR3 DNA sequence: TGCAGCGTTGTTGCAGGGCTTGGCTACACCTTC. Translated, it gives CSVVAGLGYTF.

This clonotype was seen ten or more times. CDR3 residues: CASRGTGYSNQPQHF. DNA for the CDR3: TGTGCCAGCAGAGGAACTGGATATAGCAATCAGCCCCAGCATTTT. The chain links TRBV6-5 to TRBJ1-5; no clear D. V shed 6 bases and J shed 0 bases, with 12 bases lying between them. The V gene's germline CDR1 is MNHEY and CDR2 SVGAGI. The CDR3 runs to 15 residues.

This chain connects TRBV7-9 to TRBJ2-1; TRBD2 matches 12 bases. The V and J ends lost 5 bases and 4 bases, in that order; junction bases with no gene match: 6. The CDR3 runs to 16 residues. Germline values: CDR1 SEHNR, CDR2 FQNEAQ (reference sequence). The CDR3 DNA reads TGTGCCAGCAGCCCAAGACTAGCGGGGGATTACAATGAGCAGTTCTTC. This translates into CASSPRLAGDYNEQFF.

This clonotype was counted only a few times. This chain joins TRBV7-9 and TRBJ2-7, with unresolved D. Trimming cost V 1 base and J 0 bases, with 7 bases left between them. The CDR3 covers 14 residues. Germline CDR1 and CDR2: SEHNR and FQNEAQ (reference sequence). In DNA, the CDR3 is TGTGCCAGCAGCTTAGATAGCCTCTCCTACGAGCAGTACTTC. This gives the protein CASSLDSLSYEQYF.

Details on this clonotype: At one boundary the junction diverges from the germline segment, which might be a read error. The chain joins TRBV6-5 to TRBJ2-7, with D possibly matching TRBD2 (6 bases). CDR3 size: 14 residues. Germline V gene lookup returns CDR1 MNHEY and CDR2 SVGAGI. CDR3 nucleotide sequence: TGTGCCAACAGTTACATACAGGACTACTACGAGCAGTACTTC. Translation: CANSYIQDYYEQYF.

This clonotype showed up just a few times. The V gene is TRBV24-1, the J gene TRBJ2-5; 12 bases line up with TRBD1. This CDR3 has 16 amino acids. CDR1 is KGHDR, CDR2 SFDVKD, per germline. J lost 5 bases, V lost 3 bases, and 6 bases had no gene match. The CDR3 reads CATSDRDRGLGETQYF. Written as DNA, the CDR3 is TGTGCCACCAGTGATCGGGACAGGGGGCTAGGGGAGACCCAGTACTTC.

The chain links TRBV5-1 to TRBJ1-5; D is unclear. There are 12 residues in the CDR3. Trimming stripped 5 bases from V and 2 bases from J, with 5 bases between. Germline V lookup: CDR1 SGHRS, CDR2 YFSETQ. The CDR3 here is CASREGNQPQHF. The CDR3 bases are TGCGCCAGCAGAGAGGGCAATCAGCCCCAGCATTTT.

The chain uses TRBV20-1 and TRBJ2-7, with D unclear. The germline V gene encodes CDR1 DFQATT and CDR2 SNEGSKA (reference sequence). The CDR3 runs to 12 residues. The germline V and J ends were trimmed by 3 bases and 2 bases, with 8 bases remaining between them. Here the CDR3 reads CSASSSTYEQYF. CDR3 coding DNA: TGCAGTGCTAGTTCGAGCACCTACGAGCAGTACTTC.

The chain joins TRBV4-1 to TRBJ2-1, with 7 positions matching TRBD2. V was pared by 1 base and J by 7 bases, with 1 base of the junction left unmatched. This CDR3 has 13 amino acids. Germline lookup yields CDR1 MGHRA and CDR2 YSYEKL. CDR3: CASSQALANEQFF. DNA for the CDR3: TGCGCCAGCAGCCAAGCACTAGCGAATGAGCAGTTCTTC.

Comments on this clonotype: One junction end disagrees with the germline gene, perhaps due to a read error. The CDR3 region is CSTRGRENFQETQYF. The CDR3 nucleotides read TGCAGTACTAGAGGGCGGGAGAACTTCCAAGAGACCCAGTACTTC. The V call is TRBV20-1, the J call TRBJ2-5; 7 positions agree with TRBD2. The germline CDR1 and CDR2 sequences are DFQATT and SNEGSKA (reference sequence). This CDR3 spans 15 amino acids.

This clonotype occurred a few times. The chain recombines TRBV7-9 with TRBJ2-7; 7 nucleotides agree with TRBD2. The V gene end was trimmed by 3 bases and the J gene end by 2 bases; junction bases not matched to a gene: 10. Germline V CDR1 and CDR2: SEHNR, FQNEAQ (reference sequence). There are 16 residues in the CDR3. The CDR3 sequence is CASSFGGAGDPYEQYF. The CDR3 region has the DNA TGTGCCAGCAGCTTCGGAGGGGCGGGGGATCCCTACGAGCAGTACTTC.

This clonotype was seen many times. The genes are TRBV7-6 and TRBJ2-3; D uncertain. Germline-derived CDR1 and CDR2 are SGHVS and FNYEAQ. Trimming left V 1 base short and J 8 bases short, with 13 bases between. This CDR3 region has 14 residues. The CDR3: CASSLENTVGTQYF. The CDR3 DNA sequence: TGTGCCAGCAGCTTAGAGAACACCGTGGGTACGCAGTATTTT. Combining the CDR3 with reference TRBV7-6 and TRBJ2-3 gives the whole variable domain GAGVSQSPRYKVTKRGQDVALRCDPISGHVSLYWYRQALGQGPEFLTYFNYEAQQDKSGLPNDRFSAERPEGSISTLTIQRTEQRDSAMYRCASSLENTVGTQYFGPGTRLTVL.

This clonotype was counted a few times. The gene calls are TRBV20-1 and TRBJ1-3; D unclear. Germline lookup yields CDR1 DFQATT and CDR2 SNEGSKA (reference sequence). This CDR3 has 15 residues. Trimming cost V 6 bases and J 8 bases, with 23 bases left between them. Here the CDR3 DNA reads TGCAGTGCAAACTCATTGGACGCCCCAGGAGACACCATATATTTT. It translates to CSANSLDAPGDTIYF.

The sample holds a few counts of this clonotype. The rearrangement uses TRBV13 and TRBJ2-3; perhaps TRBD2 as D (6 bases). The CDR3 sequence is 16 residues long. Trimming removed 4 bases from V and 1 base from J, with 15 bases in between. CDR1 and CDR2 from the germline V gene are PRHDT and FYEKMQ (reference sequence). As DNA, the CDR3 is TGTGCCAGCAGCTCAGGGTCGGAGCGGGGCACAGATACGCAGTATTTT. Amino acids: CASSSGSERGTDTQYF.

This clonotype has at least ten counts. The V gene is TRBV7-2, the J gene TRBJ2-2; D remains ambiguous. Germline V CDR1 and CDR2: SGHTA, FQGNSA. The CDR3 has 12 residues. Trimming took 4 bases from V and 4 from J, leaving 4 bases between them. The CDR3 sequence: CASSSLTGELFF. In nucleotides, the CDR3 is TGTGCCAGCAGCTCTCTCACCGGGGAGCTGTTTTTT.

The V call is TRBV27, the J call TRBJ1-2; 7 nucleotides match TRBD1. The V gene's germline CDR1 is MNHEY and CDR2 SMNVEV (reference sequence). This CDR3 contains 12 residues. The ends lost 8 bases at V and 3 bases at J; junction bases unmatched: 3. Here the CDR3 reads CASSTGDYGYTF. CDR3 bases: TGTGCCAGCTCTACAGGGGACTATGGCTACACCTTC.

The rearrangement uses TRBV7-9 and TRBJ1-2; D ambiguous. The CDR3 sequence is 16 residues long. Germline V lookup: CDR1 SEHNR, CDR2 FQNEAQ (reference sequence). V was pared by 3 bases and J by 0 bases, with 14 bases between. CDR3 sequence: CASSFGATDPNYGYTF. DNA for the CDR3: TGTGCCAGCAGCTTTGGAGCCACGGATCCTAACTATGGCTACACCTTC.